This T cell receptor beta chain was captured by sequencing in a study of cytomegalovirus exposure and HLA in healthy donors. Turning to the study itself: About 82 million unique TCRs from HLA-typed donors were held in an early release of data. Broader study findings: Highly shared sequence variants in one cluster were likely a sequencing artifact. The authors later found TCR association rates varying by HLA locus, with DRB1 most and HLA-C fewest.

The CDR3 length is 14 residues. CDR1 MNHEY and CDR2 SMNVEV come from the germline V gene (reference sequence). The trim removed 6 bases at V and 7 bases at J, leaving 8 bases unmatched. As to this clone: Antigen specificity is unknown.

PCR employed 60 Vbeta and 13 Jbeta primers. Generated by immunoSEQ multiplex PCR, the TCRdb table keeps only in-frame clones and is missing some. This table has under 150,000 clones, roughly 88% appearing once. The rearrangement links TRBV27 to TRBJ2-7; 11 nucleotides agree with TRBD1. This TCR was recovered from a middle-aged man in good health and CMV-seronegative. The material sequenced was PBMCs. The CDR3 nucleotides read TGTGCCAGCAGCCAAGGACAGGGGGCGGGGGAGCAGTACTTC. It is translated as CASSQGQGAGEQYF.